This T cell receptor beta chain was obtained from a study of blood T cell repertoires in COVID-19 (dated by TCRdb to 2019 to 2021). Study-wide context: Collaborator samples came from the United States, Italy and Spain and covered acute and convalescent phases of COVID-19. The prospective study material was composed of cDNA or gDNA derived from T cells, B-cell-depleted T cells, or PBMCs. Deeply sampled blood TCRbeta repertoires from subjects exposed to, actively infected with, or recovered from COVID-19 were included in the dataset. The repertoires were released in a freely available public database intended as a resource for research on the immune response to SARS-CoV-2. The samples were drawn from the first 160 participants of the ongoing ImmuneRACE study and from 1,254 subjects provided by 6 global collaborators. A de-identified subject ID, COVID-19 status, age in years and sex were almost always included in the sample metadata. HLA class I and class II types, where available, came from metadata supplied by the sample provider rather than from assay-based typing. Overall study outcomes, separate from this receptor: How much clinical and demographic metadata was included differed by source and by participant, and the metadata was provided uncurated.

Details on this clone: Its antigen is not yet known. The sample holds no much larger clone one base away, and base qualities are not on file.

Each collaborating institution followed its own protocols to collect whole blood in K2EDTA tubes. Collaborator samples were shipped for TCRbeta analysis as frozen whole blood, isolated PBMCs, or DNA extracted from either sample type. TCRbeta CDR3 regions were amplified from genomic DNA using the immunoSEQ Assay, a bias-controlled multiplex PCR. For the original study's pipeline: Within the assay, amplification of reference gene primers was used to estimate how many nucleated cells each sample contained. Sequence reads were collapsed and filtered to measure the absolute abundance of every unique TCRbeta CDR3 rearrangement. For each sample, productive Simpson clonality was calculated by taking the square root of Simpson's diversity index across productive rearrangements. TCRdb took over this immuneACCESS table, retaining in-frame rearrangements with V and J assigned. Such tables are incomplete; in checked studies, under half of the missing clones stem from an unresolved V gene, and the remainder is unexplained. Clone size and the V and J calls come from that table; the DNA yielded D and trimming. Present in this sample are 150,000 to 200,000 clones, around 87% of which were seen just once. The ten largest clones represent 2.5% of the sample.

Sequences PRHDT (CDR1) and FYEKMQ (CDR2) are obtained from the germline V gene (reference sequence). From the cysteine through the phenylalanine, the CDR3 covers 12 amino acids. The only DNA kept is the CDR3, 36 bases in frame from the first base. Compared with germline, V lacks 4 bases and J lacks 7 bases; bases without a gene match: 4. The chain is encoded by TRBV13 joined to TRBJ2-7; 7 middle bases align to TRBD1. The sequenced material came from peripheral blood. This sequence originates from a man in his forties with active or convalescent COVID-19. For the CDR3, the sequence is CASSSDRREQYF. The DNA reads TGTGCCAGCAGCTCGGACAGGCGGGAGCAGTACTTC.